The clone carrying this T cell receptor beta chain has just a few counts. This specimen belongs to a study of T cells of healthy individuals. Germline loops: CDR1 SEHNR, CDR2 FQNEAQ (reference sequence). V shed 3 bases and J 0 bases; nucleotides not matched to a gene: 8. The CDR3 runs 18 residues. TCRdb reprocessed the 5' RACE reads with MiXCR, giving one entry per CDR3 protein. The table lists tens of thousands of distinct CDR3 sequences, roughly 14% of them singletons. The chain recombines TRBV7-9 with TRBJ2-6; 7 bases are shared with TRBD1. This clonotype was sampled from a human donor in good health. In nucleotides, the CDR3 is TGTGCCAGCAGCTTTGGAGGACAGGAGAGCTCTGGGGCCAACGTCCTGACTTTC. Its protein product is CASSFGGQESSGANVLTF. Full variable domain (outside the CDR3, taken from reference TRBV7-9 and TRBJ2-6): DTGVSQNPRHKITKRGQNVTFRCDPISEHNRLYWYRQTLGQGPEFLTYFQNEAQLEKSRLLSDRFSAERPKGSFSTLEIQRTEQGDSAMYLCASSFGGQESSGANVLTFGAGSRLTVL.